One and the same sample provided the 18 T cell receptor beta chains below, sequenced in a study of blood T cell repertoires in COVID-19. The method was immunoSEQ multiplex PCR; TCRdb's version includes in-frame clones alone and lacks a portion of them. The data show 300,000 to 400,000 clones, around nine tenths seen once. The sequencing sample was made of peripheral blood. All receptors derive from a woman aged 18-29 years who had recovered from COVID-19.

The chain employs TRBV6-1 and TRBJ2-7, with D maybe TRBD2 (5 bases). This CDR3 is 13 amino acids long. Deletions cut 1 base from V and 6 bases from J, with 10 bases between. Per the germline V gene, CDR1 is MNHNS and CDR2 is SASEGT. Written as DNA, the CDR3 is TGTGCCAGCAGTGAAGTGGCTAGCCGCGAGCAGTACGTC. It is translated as CASSEVASREQYV.

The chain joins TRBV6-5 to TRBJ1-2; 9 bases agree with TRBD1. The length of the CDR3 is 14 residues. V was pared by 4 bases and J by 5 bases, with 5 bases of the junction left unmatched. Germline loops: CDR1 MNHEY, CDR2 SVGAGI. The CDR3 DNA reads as TGTGCCAGCAGTTCCCGGGACAGGGTTTATGGCTACACCTTC. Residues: CASSSRDRVYGYTF.

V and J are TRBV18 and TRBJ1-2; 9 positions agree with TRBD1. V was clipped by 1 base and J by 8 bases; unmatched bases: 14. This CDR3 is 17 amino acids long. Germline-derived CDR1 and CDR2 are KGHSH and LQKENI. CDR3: CASSPLKLGQGLDGYTF. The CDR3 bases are TGTGCCAGCTCACCACTAAAGCTGGGACAGGGTTTGGACGGCTACACCTTC.

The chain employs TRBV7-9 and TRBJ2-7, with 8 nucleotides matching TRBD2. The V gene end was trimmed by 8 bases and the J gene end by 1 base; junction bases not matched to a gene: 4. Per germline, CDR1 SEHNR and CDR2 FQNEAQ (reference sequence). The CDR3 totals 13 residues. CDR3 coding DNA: TGTGCCAGCTCAGCTAGCGGGTCCTACGAGCAGTACGTC. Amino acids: CASSASGSYEQYV.

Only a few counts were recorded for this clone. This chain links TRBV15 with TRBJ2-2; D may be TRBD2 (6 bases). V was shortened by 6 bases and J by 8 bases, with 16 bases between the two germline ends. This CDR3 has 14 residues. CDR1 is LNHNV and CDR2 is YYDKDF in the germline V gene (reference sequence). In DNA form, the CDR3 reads TGTGCCACCAGTACCACTCGGGAGTCTGGGGAGCTGTTTTTT. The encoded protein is CATSTTRESGELFF.

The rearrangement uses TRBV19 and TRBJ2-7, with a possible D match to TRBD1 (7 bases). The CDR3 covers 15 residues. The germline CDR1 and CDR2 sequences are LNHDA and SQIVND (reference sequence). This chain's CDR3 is CASSIPQGGLYGQYV. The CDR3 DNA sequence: TGTGCCAGTAGTATTCCCCAGGGGGGACTTTACGGGCAGTACGTC.

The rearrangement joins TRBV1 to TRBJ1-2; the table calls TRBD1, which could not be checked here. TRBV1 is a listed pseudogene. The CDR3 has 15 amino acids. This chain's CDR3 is CTSSLAPRGNYGYTF. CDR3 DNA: TGCACCAGCAGCTTGGCGCCCAGGGGGAACTATGGCTACACCTTC.

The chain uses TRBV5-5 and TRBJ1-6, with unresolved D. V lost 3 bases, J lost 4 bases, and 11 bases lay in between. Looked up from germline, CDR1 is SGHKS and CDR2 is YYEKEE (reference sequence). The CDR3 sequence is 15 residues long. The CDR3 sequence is CASSYFTLYNSPLHF. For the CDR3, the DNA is TGTGCCAGCAGCTACTTTACACTATATAATTCACCCCTCCACTTT.

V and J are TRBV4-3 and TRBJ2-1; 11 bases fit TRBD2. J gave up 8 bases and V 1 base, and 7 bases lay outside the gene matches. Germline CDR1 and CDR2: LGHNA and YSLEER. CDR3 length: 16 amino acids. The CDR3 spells CASSQVSGRALDEQFF. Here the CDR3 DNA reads TGCGCCAGCAGCCAAGTTAGCGGGAGGGCCTTAGATGAGCAGTTCTTC.

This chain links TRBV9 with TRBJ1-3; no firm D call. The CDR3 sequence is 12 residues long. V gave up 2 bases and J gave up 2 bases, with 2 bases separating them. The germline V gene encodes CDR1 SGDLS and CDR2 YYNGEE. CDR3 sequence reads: CASSVTGNTIYF. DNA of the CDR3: TGTGCCAGCAGCGTTACTGGAAACACCATATATTTT.

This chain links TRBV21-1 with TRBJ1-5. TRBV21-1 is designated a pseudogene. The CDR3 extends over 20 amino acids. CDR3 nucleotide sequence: TGTGCCAGCAGCAAAGAGGAGGGCCGTCAAACCTTTTATAGCAATCAGCCCCAGCATTTT. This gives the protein CASSKEEGRQTFYSNQPQHF.

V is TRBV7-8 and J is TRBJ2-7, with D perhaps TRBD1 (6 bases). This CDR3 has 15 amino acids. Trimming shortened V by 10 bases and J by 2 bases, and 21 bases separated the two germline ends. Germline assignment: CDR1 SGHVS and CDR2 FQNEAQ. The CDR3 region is CAIGLLNRAPYEQYV. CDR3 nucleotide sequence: TGTGCCATCGGACTGCTGAACAGGGCTCCCTACGAGCAGTACGTC.

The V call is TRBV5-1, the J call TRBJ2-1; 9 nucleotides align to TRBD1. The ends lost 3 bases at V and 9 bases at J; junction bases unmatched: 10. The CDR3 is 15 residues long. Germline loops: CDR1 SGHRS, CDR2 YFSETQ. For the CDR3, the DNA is TGCGCCAGCAGCTCACTTGGGGGACAGGGAGGTGAGCAGTTCTTC. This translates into CASSSLGGQGGEQFF. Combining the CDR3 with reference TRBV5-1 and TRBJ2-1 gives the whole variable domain KAGVTQTPRYLIKTRGQQVTLSCSPISGHRSVSWYQQTPGQGLQFLFEYFSETQRNKGNFPGRFSGRQFSNSRSEMNVSTLELGDSALYLCASSSLGGQGGEQFFGPGTRLTVL.

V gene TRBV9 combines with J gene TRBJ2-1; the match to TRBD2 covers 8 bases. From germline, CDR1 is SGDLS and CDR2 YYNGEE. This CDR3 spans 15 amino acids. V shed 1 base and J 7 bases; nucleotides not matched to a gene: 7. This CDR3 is CASSVSREGGNEQFF. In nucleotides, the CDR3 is TGTGCCAGCAGCGTAAGTCGGGAGGGAGGGAATGAGCAGTTCTTC.

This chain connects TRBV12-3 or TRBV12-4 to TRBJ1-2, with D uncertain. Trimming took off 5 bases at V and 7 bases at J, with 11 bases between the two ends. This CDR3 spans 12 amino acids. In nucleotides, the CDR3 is TGTGCCAGCAGTCTTCACTCGGGTGGCTACACCTTC. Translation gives CASSLHSGGYTF.

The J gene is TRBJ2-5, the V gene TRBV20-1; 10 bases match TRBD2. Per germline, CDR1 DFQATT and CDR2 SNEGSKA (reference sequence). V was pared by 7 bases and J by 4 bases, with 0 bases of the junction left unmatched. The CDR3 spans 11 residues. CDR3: CSGLAGETQYF. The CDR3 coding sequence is TGCAGTGGACTAGCGGGAGAGACCCAGTACTTC.

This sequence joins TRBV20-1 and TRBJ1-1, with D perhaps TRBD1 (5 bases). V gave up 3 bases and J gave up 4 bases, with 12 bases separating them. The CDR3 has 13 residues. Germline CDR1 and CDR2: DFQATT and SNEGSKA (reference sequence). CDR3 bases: TGCAGTGCTAGTAGGCGGGGGAGCACTGAAGCTTTCTTT. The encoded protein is CSASRRGSTEAFF.

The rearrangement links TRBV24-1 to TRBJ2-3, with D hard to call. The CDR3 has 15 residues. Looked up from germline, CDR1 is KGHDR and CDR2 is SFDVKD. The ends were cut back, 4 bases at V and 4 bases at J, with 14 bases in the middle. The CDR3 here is CATSEPQATADTQYF. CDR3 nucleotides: TGTGCCACCAGTGAGCCGCAGGCAACGGCAGATACGCAGTATTTT.